This TCR delta chain was retrieved from a study of gamma-delta T cells after stem cell transplantation. V was clipped by 3 bases and J by 2 bases; unmatched bases: 11. This CDR3 region has 19 residues. Germline V gene data show CDR1 as GEAIGNYY and CDR2 as EKD. TCRdb re-identified clones in the RT-PCR reads via CATT. This table holds around 2,000 delta-chain clones, 1% to 1.3% found once. This clone came up a few times. A read error is the likely source, as a far larger clone sits one nucleotide away. The sample comprised gamma-delta T cells. The chain employs TRDV2 and TRDJ3; TRDD3 aligns across 8 bases. The TCR was taken from a human donor. It is not recorded whose cells these are; they may come from a transplant donor. This CDR3 is CACDETGGSTTWDTRQMFF. In DNA, the CDR3 is TGTGCCTGTGACGAGACTGGGGGTTCCACGACCTGGGACACCCGACAGATGTTTTTC.